This paragraph reports one TCR beta chain. The target antigen is unknown. These data originate in a study of OX40 agonist ivuxolimab in advanced cancers. Turning to the study itself: Under the entry rules, prior anti-PD-1, anti-PD-L1 or anti-CTLA-4 therapy was allowed, and roughly 43% had some. Study outcomes and limitations: Relatively little clonal expansion, among the lowest observed, appeared in partial responders at 0.1-3.0 mg/kg. Circulating CD4+ and CD8+ T cells showed clonal expansion by week 6 at 0.1 to 3.0 mg/kg.

Sequencing used immunoSEQ multiplex PCR; TCRdb keeps in-frame clones, though not all of them. The sample records 50,000 to 75,000 clones, under 95% being singletons. Trimming cost V 3 bases and J 2 bases, with 9 bases left between them. CDR3 length: 14 residues. The germline V gene has CDR1 MNHEY and CDR2 SVGAGI. Baseline, cycle 4 day 1, and cycle 7 day 1 were the blood sampling points. The rearrangement uses TRBV6-5 and TRBJ2-3; D unclear. This receptor was identified in an adult with an advanced solid tumor such as melanoma, head and neck, liver or kidney cancer. Material: CD4+ or CD8+ T cells sorted from blood, obtained in a trial of the OX40 agonist ivuxolimab. The CDR3 DNA reads TGTGCCAGCAGTTATACGACTGTCACAGATACGCAGTATTTT. It is translated as CASSYTTVTDTQYF.